The clone carrying this T cell receptor (beta chain) came up many times. Its target is unknown. These data are taken from a study of lung T cells in sarcoidosis with Löfgren's syndrome. Findings and limits, study-wide: Shared TRAV12-1 and TRBV2 CDR3 motifs across Löfgren's syndrome patients reportedly suggested public CD4+ TCRs. Versus controls, Löfgren's syndrome patients reportedly showed TRAV12-1 and TRBV2 as most expanded.

A single record per CDR3 protein comes from TCRdb applying MiXCR to the reads. The sample holds about 19,000 distinct CDR3 sequences, around a fifth seen once. This CDR3 has 14 residues. The V gene lost 1 base and the J gene lost 0 bases, with 6 bases spanning the gap. The germline V gene has CDR1 SEHNR and CDR2 FQNEAQ (reference sequence). This receptor was obtained from a human donor with sarcoidosis (Löfgren's syndrome or another form), or a control subject (not recorded which). The source material was CD4+ T cells from bronchoalveolar lavage. V is TRBV7-9 and J is TRBJ1-1; no firm D call. In DNA form, the CDR3 reads TGTGCCAGCAGCTTAGGAGGGATGAACACTGAAGCTTTCTTT. Protein: CASSLGGMNTEAFF.